The subject of this entry is one T cell receptor beta chain. This sample is part of a study of blood T cell repertoires in COVID-19. In the study overall: T cells, B-cell-depleted T cells, or PBMCs provided the cDNA or gDNA that served as material.

In Seattle, patients joined the study during active infection and were tracked longitudinally. The method was immunoSEQ multiplex PCR; TCRdb's version includes in-frame clones alone and lacks a portion of them. The sample yields around 260,000 clones, around 84% seen once. The ends were cut back, 5 bases at V and 1 base at J, with 7 bases in the middle. The CDR3 is made up of 13 amino acids. Germline assignment: CDR1 KGHSH and CDR2 LQKENI. The specimen sequenced was peripheral blood. V is TRBV18 and J is TRBJ2-3; D not certain. The TCR sequence derives from an older woman with COVID-19, enrolled during active disease. The CDR3, as DNA: TGTGCCAGCTCAATAGAGCGCACAGATACGCAGTATTTT. This sequence encodes CASSIERTDTQYF. Full variable domain (missing parts from reference TRBV18 and TRBJ2-3): NAGVMQNPRHLVRRRGQEARLRCSPMKGHSHVYWYRQLPEEGLKFMVYLQKENIIDESGMPKERFSAEFPKEGPSILRIQQVVRGDSAAYFCASSIERTDTQYFGPGTRLTVL.